These T cell receptor beta chains were read from a single sample in a study of T cells in Graves' hyperthyroidism and ophthalmopathy. TCRdb passed the multiplex PCR reads through MiXCR, listing each CDR3 protein once. The data contain over 150,000 distinct CDR3 sequences, roughly a sixth of them singletons. The sequenced sample was blood. These receptors were collected from a woman aged 45-59 years with Graves' hyperthyroidism. CDR3s include the opening cysteine and the closing phenylalanine or tryptophan. Each record gives: V gene, clone size, J gene, D gene, CDR3 DNA, CDR3 protein. The D gene is left open where the match is weak. Clone size is given for some rows only: seen once, a few or many times, or a class if the clone is expanded.

v_gene: TRBV7-8; abundance: many; j_gene: TRBJ2-4; d_gene: TRBD2; CDR3nt: TGTGCCAGCAGCTTAGGGGGGGGGGGGAGTAAAAACATTCAGTACTTC; CDR3aa: CASSLGGGGSKNIQYF
v_gene: TRBV9; abundance: few; j_gene: TRBJ2-7; d_gene: -; CDR3nt: TGTGCCAGCAGCGTAGTCCCAGGGCGGTCCTACGAGCAGTACTTC; CDR3aa: CASSVVPGRSYEQYF
v_gene: TRBV20-1; abundance: few; j_gene: TRBJ2-7; d_gene: TRBD2; CDR3nt: TGCAGTGCTAGTCAAGCGGGAAGCTACGAGCAGTACTTC; CDR3aa: CSASQAGSYEQYF
v_gene: TRBV7-4; abundance: -; j_gene: TRBJ1-4; d_gene: TRBD1; CDR3nt: TGTGCCAGCAGCTTCGATACCGGGACAGTTAAGAATGAAAAACTGTTTTTT; CDR3aa: CASSFDTGTVKNEKLFF
v_gene: TRBV5-4; abundance: -; j_gene: TRBJ1-3; d_gene: -; CDR3nt: TGTGCCAGCAGCATCGGACAACCATCTGGAAACACCATATATTTT; CDR3aa: CASSIGQPSGNTIYF
v_gene: TRBV7-9; abundance: many; j_gene: TRBJ1-1; d_gene: TRBD1; CDR3nt: TGTGCCAGCAGCTTAGAAGGGACAGTTGACACTGAAGCTTTCTTT; CDR3aa: CASSLEGTVDTEAFF
v_gene: TRBV9; abundance: few; j_gene: TRBJ2-7; d_gene: -; CDR3nt: TGTGCCAGCAGCGTGGGATTGATTGACAATGAGCAGTACTTC; CDR3aa: CASSVGLIDNEQYF
v_gene: TRBV3-1; abundance: -; j_gene: TRBJ2-2; d_gene: -; CDR3nt: TGTGCCAGCCGCACGGGGGCAAACACCGGGGAGCTGTTTTTT; CDR3aa: CASRTGANTGELFF
v_gene: TRBV15; abundance: -; j_gene: TRBJ2-2; d_gene: -; CDR3nt: TGTGCCACCAGCTGGACAGACACCGGGGAGCTGTTTTTT; CDR3aa: CATSWTDTGELFF
v_gene: TRBV20-1; abundance: -; j_gene: TRBJ2-3; d_gene: TRBD1; CDR3nt: TGCAGTAAGCGGTCAGGGGGTTTCGCAGATACGCAGTATTTT; CDR3aa: CSKRSGGFADTQYF
v_gene: TRBV7-3; abundance: many; j_gene: TRBJ2-1; d_gene: TRBD2; CDR3nt: TGTGCCAGCAGCTTGGGCCTAGCGGGCAATGAGCAGTTCTTC; CDR3aa: CASSLGLAGNEQFF
v_gene: TRBV20-1; abundance: many; j_gene: TRBJ1-2; d_gene: TRBD1; CDR3nt: TGCAGTGCCCTCGGACAGGGAGCTAACTATGGCTACACCTTC; CDR3aa: CSALGQGANYGYTF
v_gene: TRBV24-1; abundance: few; j_gene: TRBJ2-3; d_gene: -; CDR3nt: TGTGCCACCAGTGCTCCGGGACGGGGTTTCGATACGCAGTATTTT; CDR3aa: CATSAPGRGFDTQYF
v_gene: TRBV30; abundance: -; j_gene: TRBJ2-2; d_gene: TRBD2; CDR3nt: TGTGCCTGGAGCGAGGCTAGCGGGAGAAGCGGGGAGCTGTTTTTT; CDR3aa: CAWSEASGRSGELFF
v_gene: TRBV20-1; abundance: -; j_gene: TRBJ1-2; d_gene: -; CDR3nt: TGCAGTGCCCAGACGTACTATGGCTACACCTTC; CDR3aa: CSAQTYYGYTF
v_gene: TRBV5-4; abundance: -; j_gene: TRBJ1-2; d_gene: -; CDR3nt: TGTGCCAGCAGCTTGGTGGGGACGGATATCTATGGCTACACCTTC; CDR3aa: CASSLVGTDIYGYTF
v_gene: TRBV30; abundance: many; j_gene: TRBJ2-1; d_gene: -; CDR3nt: TGTGCCTGGAGACAGGAGAATGAGCAGTTCTTC; CDR3aa: CAWRQENEQFF
v_gene: TRBV3-1; abundance: many; j_gene: TRBJ2-7; d_gene: -; CDR3nt: TGTGCCAGCAGCCCCAGCGGGCTTCCCTACGAGCAGTACTTC; CDR3aa: CASSPSGLPYEQYF
v_gene: TRBV3-1; abundance: -; j_gene: TRBJ2-7; d_gene: -; CDR3nt: TGTGCCAGCAGCCAAGATCCCAGTTACGAGCAGTACTTC; CDR3aa: CASSQDPSYEQYF
v_gene: TRBV12-5; abundance: -; j_gene: TRBJ2-7; d_gene: -; CDR3nt: TGTGCTAGTGGTTTAGGCCCTGCACCCTACGAGCAGTACTTC; CDR3aa: CASGLGPAPYEQYF
v_gene: TRBV20-1; abundance: -; j_gene: TRBJ1-5; d_gene: -; CDR3nt: TGCAGTGCTAGAGATGGTCCGGAAAATCAGCCCCGGCATTTT; CDR3aa: CSARDGPENQPRHF
v_gene: TRBV30; abundance: few; j_gene: TRBJ1-1; d_gene: -; CDR3nt: TGTGCCTGGAGTGAAATCGGAACTGAAGCTTTCTTT; CDR3aa: CAWSEIGTEAFF
v_gene: TRBV18; abundance: many; j_gene: TRBJ1-1; d_gene: -; CDR3nt: TGTGCCAGCTCACCCGGACAAGGTCAAACTGAAGCTTTCTTT; CDR3aa: CASSPGQGQTEAFF
v_gene: TRBV20-1; abundance: few; j_gene: TRBJ1-1; d_gene: TRBD1; CDR3nt: TGCAGTGTTCCGGGACAGGTGAACACTGAAGCTTTCTTT; CDR3aa: CSVPGQVNTEAFF
v_gene: TRBV12-5; abundance: many; j_gene: TRBJ1-2; d_gene: -; CDR3nt: TGTGCTAGTGCACTAATCAAGGGGATTAACTATGGCTACACCTTC; CDR3aa: CASALIKGINYGYTF
v_gene: TRBV18; abundance: many; j_gene: TRBJ1-1; d_gene: TRBD1; CDR3nt: TGTGCCAGCTCACCTCGGACAGGGATGAACACTGAAGCTTTCTTT; CDR3aa: CASSPRTGMNTEAFF
v_gene: TRBV12-5; abundance: many; j_gene: TRBJ1-1; d_gene: -; CDR3nt: TGTGCTAGTGGTTTGGTAGCGGGACTTACTGAAGCTTTCTTT; CDR3aa: CASGLVAGLTEAFF